This TCR beta chain was retrieved from a study of blood T cell repertoires in COVID-19. For the study at large: From T cells, B-cell-depleted T cells, or PBMCs came the material, which was cDNA or gDNA.

Some clones are missing from TCRdb's copy, which holds only in-frame ones; the method was immunoSEQ multiplex PCR. The table shows 300,000 or so clones, with roughly 80% occurring only once. Germline V gene lookup returns CDR1 SGHDT and CDR2 YYEEEE. Unmatched junction bases numbered 9, after V lost 2 bases and J lost 2 bases. This CDR3 contains 18 residues. The rearrangement uses TRBV5-6 and TRBJ2-3; 12 nucleotides line up with TRBD2. This sequence originates from a woman aged 50 to 60 with active or convalescent COVID-19. The specimen was peripheral blood. The CDR3 nucleotides read TGTGCCAGCAGCTTCAACCCGCTAGCGGGAGGGATCACAGATACGCAGTATTTT. Its protein product is CASSFNPLAGGITDTQYF. The full variable domain, in which reference TRBV5-6 and TRBJ2-3 provide the parts outside the CDR3, is DAGVTQSPTHLIKTRGQQVTLRCSPKSGHDTVSWYQQALGQGPQFIFQYYEEEERQRGNFPDRFSGHQFPNYSSELNVNALLLGDSALYLCASSFNPLAGGITDTQYFGPGTRLTVL.